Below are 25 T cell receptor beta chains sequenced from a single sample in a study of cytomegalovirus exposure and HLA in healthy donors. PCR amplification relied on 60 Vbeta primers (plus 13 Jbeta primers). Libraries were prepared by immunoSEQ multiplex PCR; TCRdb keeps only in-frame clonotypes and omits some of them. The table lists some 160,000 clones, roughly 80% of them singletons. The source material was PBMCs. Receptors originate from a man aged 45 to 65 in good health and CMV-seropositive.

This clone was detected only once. The CDR3 reads CSVERQGGGYGYTF. Written as DNA, the CDR3 is TGCAGCGTTGAAAGACAGGGAGGTGGCTATGGCTACACCTTC. The chain combines TRBV29-1 with TRBJ1-2; 7 nucleotides line up with TRBD1. Germline-derived CDR1 and CDR2 are SQVTM and ANQGSEA. The CDR3 extends over 14 amino acids. J was trimmed by 4 bases and V by 2 bases; bases with no gene match: 7.

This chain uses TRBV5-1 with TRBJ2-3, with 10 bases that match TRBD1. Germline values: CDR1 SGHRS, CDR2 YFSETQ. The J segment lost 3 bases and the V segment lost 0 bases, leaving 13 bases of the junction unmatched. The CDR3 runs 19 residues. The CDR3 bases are TGCGCCAGCAGCTTGGCCCCCCCCTCCGGGACAGGGGTGACAGATACGCAGTATTTT. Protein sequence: CASSLAPPSGTGVTDTQYF.

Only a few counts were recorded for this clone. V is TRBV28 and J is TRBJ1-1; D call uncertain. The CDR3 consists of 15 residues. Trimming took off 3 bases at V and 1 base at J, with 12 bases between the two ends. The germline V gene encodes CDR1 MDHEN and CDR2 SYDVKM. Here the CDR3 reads CASSFPQIKNTEAFF. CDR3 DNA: TGTGCCAGCAGTTTCCCCCAGATCAAGAACACTGAAGCTTTCTTT.

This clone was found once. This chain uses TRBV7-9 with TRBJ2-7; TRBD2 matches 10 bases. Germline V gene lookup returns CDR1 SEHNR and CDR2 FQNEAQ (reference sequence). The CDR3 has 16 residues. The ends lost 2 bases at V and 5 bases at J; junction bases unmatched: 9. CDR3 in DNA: TGTGCCAGCAGCTTATTTGGCAGCGGGGGGGCCAACGAGCAGTACTTC. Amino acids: CASSLFGSGGANEQYF.

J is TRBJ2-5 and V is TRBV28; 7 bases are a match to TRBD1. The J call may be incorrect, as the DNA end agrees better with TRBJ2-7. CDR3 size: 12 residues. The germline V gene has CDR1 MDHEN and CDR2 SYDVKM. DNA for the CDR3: TGTGCCAGCAGCCTGACAGGGTTCGAGCAGTACTTC. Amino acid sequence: CASSLTGFEQYF.

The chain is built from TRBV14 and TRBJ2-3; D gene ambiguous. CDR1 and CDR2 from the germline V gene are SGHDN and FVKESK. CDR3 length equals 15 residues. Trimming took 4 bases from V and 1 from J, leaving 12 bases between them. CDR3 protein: CASSRQDWRTDTQYF. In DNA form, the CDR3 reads TGTGCCAGCAGCCGCCAGGATTGGCGCACAGATACGCAGTATTTT.

CDR3 amino acids: CASSKAGVYEQFF. CDR3 in DNA: TGTGCCAGCAGCAAAGCAGGGGTCTATGAGCAGTTCTTC. V gene TRBV21-1 combines with J gene TRBJ2-1; the table's TRBD1 call for D was not verified on the DNA. TRBV21-1 is a documented pseudogene. CDR3 length: 13 amino acids.

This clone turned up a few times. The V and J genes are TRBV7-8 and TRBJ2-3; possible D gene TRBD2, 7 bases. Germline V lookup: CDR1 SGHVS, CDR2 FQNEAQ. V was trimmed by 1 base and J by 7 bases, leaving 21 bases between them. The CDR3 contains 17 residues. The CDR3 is CASSLGTPRGAVNTQYF. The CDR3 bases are TGTGCCAGCAGCTTAGGAACACCTCGGGGGGCGGTAAATACGCAGTATTTT.

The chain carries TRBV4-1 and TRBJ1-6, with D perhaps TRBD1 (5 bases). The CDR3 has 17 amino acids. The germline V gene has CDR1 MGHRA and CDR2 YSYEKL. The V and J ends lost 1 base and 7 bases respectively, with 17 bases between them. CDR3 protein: CASSQVYPAGTNSPLHF. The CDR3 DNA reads TGCGCCAGCAGCCAAGTATATCCGGCGGGGACCAATTCACCCCTCCACTTT.

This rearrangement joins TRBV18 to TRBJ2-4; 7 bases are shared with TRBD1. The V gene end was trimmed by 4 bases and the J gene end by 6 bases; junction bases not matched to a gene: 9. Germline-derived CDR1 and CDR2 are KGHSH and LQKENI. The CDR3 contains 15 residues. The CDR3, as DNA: TGTGCCAGCTCACACCGAGGGGGCGCGGGAAACATTCAGTACTTC. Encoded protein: CASSHRGGAGNIQYF.

The CDR3 region has the DNA TGCGCCAGCAGCTTGGGGGCAGGGGACACAGATACGCAGTATTTT. Its translation is CASSLGAGDTDTQYF. The V and J genes are TRBV5-1 and TRBJ2-3; maybe TRBD1 (6 bases). There are 15 residues in the CDR3. Per the germline V gene, CDR1 is SGHRS and CDR2 is YFSETQ. Between the trimmed V and J ends, which lost 0 bases and 2 bases, there was a span of 10 bases.

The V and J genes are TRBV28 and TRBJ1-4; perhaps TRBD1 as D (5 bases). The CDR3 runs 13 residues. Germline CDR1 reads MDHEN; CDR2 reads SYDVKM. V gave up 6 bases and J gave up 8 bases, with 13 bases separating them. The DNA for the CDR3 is TGTGCCAGCAGACCACTCCAGGGCGAAAAACTGTTTTTT. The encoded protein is CASRPLQGEKLFF.

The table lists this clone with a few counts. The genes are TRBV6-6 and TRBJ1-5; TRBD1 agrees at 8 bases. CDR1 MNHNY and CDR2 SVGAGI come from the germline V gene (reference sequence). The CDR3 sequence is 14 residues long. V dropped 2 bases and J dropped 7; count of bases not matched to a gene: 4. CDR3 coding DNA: TGTGCCAGCAGTTACGGGCAGGGGGCACAGCCCCAGCATTTT. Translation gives CASSYGQGAQPQHF.

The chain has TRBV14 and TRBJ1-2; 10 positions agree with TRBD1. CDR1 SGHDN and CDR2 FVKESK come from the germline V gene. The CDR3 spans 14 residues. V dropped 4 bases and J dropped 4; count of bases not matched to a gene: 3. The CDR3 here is CASSLRTGGYGYTF. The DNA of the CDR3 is TGTGCCAGCAGCCTTAGGACAGGGGGCTATGGCTACACCTTC. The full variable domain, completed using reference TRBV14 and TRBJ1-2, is EAGVTQFPSHSVIEKGQTVTLRCDPISGHDNLYWYRRVMGKEIKFLLHFVKESKQDESGMPNNRFLAERTGGTYSTLKVQPAELEDSGVYFCASSLRTGGYGYTFGSGTRLTVV.

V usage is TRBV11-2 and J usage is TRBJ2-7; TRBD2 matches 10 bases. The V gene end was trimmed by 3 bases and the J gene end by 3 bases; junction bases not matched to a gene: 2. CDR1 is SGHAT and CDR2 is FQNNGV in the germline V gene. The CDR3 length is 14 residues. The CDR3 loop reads CASSLTSGFYEQYF. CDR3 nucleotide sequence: TGTGCCAGCAGCTTGACTAGCGGGTTCTACGAGCAGTACTTC. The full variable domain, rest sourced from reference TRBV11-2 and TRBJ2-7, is EAGVAQSPRYKIIEKRQSVAFWCNPISGHATLYWYQQILGQGPKLLIQFQNNGVVDDSQLPKDRFSAERLKGVDSTLKIQPAKLEDSAVYLCASSLTSGFYEQYFGPGTRLTVT.

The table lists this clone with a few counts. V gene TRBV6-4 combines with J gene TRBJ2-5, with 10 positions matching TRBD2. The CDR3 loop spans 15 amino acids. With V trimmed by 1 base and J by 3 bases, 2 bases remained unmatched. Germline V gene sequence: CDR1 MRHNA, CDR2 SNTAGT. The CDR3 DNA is TGTGCCAGCAGTGACTTCCTAGCGGGAGAAGAGACCCAGTACTTC. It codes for CASSDFLAGEETQYF.

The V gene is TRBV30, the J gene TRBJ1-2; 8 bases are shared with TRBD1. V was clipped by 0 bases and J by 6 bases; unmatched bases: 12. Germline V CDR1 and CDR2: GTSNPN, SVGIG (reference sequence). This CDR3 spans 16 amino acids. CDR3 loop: CAWSVRPGQARHGYTF. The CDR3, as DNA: TGTGCCTGGAGTGTACGCCCGGGACAGGCGAGGCATGGCTACACCTTC.

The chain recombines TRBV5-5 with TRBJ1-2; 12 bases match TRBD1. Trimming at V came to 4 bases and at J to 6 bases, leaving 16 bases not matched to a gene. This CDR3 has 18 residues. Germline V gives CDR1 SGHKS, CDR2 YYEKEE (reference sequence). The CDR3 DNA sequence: TGTGCCAGCAGCCCGGGTGTTGGGACAGGGGGCGTGAGGAATGGCTACACCTTC. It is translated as CASSPGVGTGGVRNGYTF.

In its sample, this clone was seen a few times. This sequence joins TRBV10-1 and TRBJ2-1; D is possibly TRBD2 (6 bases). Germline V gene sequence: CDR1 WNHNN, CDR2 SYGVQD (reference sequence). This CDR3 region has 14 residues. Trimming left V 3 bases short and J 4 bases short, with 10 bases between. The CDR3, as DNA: TGCGCCAGCAGTGAATGGAGGGGATACAATGAGCAGTTCTTC. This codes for CASSEWRGYNEQFF.

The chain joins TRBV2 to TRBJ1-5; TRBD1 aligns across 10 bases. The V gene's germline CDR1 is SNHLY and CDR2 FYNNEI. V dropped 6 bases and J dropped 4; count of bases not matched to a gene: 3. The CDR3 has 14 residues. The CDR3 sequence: CASSGTGVNQPQHF. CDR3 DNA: TGTGCCAGCAGCGGGACAGGGGTTAATCAGCCCCAGCATTTT. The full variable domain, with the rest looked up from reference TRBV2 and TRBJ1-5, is EPEVTQTPSHQVTQMGQEVILRCVPISNHLYFYWYRQILGQKVEFLVSFYNNEISEKSEIFDDQFSVERPDGSNFTLKIRSTKLEDSAMYFCASSGTGVNQPQHFGDGTRLSIL.

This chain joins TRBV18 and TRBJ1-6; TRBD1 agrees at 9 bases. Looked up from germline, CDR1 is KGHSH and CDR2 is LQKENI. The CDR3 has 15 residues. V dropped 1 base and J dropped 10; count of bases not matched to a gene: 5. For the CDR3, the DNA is TGTGCCAGCTCACCACAAGGGACAGGGACATCACCCCTCCACTTT. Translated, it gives CASSPQGTGTSPLHF.

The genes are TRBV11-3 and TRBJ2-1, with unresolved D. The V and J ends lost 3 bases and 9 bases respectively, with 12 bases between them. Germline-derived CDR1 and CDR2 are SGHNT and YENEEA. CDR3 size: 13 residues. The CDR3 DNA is TGTGCCAGCAGCTTCACAACCCTCAGTGAGCAGTTCTTC. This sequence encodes CASSFTTLSEQFF.

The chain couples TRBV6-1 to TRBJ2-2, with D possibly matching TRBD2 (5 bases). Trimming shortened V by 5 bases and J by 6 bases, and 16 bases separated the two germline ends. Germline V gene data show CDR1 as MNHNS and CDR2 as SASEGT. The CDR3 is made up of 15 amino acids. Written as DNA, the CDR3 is TGTGCCAGCAGTCCGGGAACCTCGCCGGCCGGGGAGCTGTTTTTT. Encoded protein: CASSPGTSPAGELFF.

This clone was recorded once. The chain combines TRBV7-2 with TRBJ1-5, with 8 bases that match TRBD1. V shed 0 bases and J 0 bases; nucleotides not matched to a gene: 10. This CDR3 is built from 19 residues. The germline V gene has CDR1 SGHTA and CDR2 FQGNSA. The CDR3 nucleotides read TGTGCCAGCAGCTTAGCGAGGACAGGGACCCCGTTTAGCAATCAGCCCCAGCATTTT. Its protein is CASSLARTGTPFSNQPQHF.

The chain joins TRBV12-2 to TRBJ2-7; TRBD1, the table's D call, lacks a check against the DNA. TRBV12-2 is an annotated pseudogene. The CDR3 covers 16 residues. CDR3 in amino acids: CASRQLGVSFPYEQYF. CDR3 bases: TGTGCAAGTCGTCAATTAGGGGTCTCGTTCCCCTACGAGCAGTACTTC.